These 12 T cell receptor beta chains share one sample of origin, sequenced in a study of blood T cell repertoires in COVID-19. Profiling relied on immunoSEQ multiplex PCR, and the TCRdb table lists in-frame clones only, not all of them. The table includes around 270,000 clones, 80% to 90% detected once. Sequenced input: PBMCs or T cells enriched from blood (not recorded which). These receptors all stem from a woman aged 25 to 39 who had recovered from COVID-19.

This chain uses TRBV18 with TRBJ2-1, with 9 positions matching TRBD1. V gave up 2 bases and J gave up 8 bases; unmatched junction bases: 10. Germline lookup yields CDR1 KGHSH and CDR2 LQKENI. The length of the CDR3 is 16 residues. CDR3 nucleotides: TGTGCCAGCTCACCATACGGGACAGGGACTTACGATGAGCAGTTCTTC. This codes for CASSPYGTGTYDEQFF.

V is TRBV19 and J is TRBJ2-3, with TRBD1 matching over 7 bases. Germline V CDR1 and CDR2: LNHDA, SQIVND (reference sequence). The junction had 6 bases not matched to a gene; V was cut back by 3 bases and J by 0 bases. The length of the CDR3 is 16 residues. CDR3 amino acids: CASSIQGEYSTDTQYF. The CDR3 DNA is TGTGCCAGTAGTATCCAGGGGGAATACAGCACAGATACGCAGTATTTT. Complete variable domain (other parts from reference TRBV19 and TRBJ2-3): DGGITQSPKYLFRKEGQNVTLSCEQNLNHDAMYWYRQDPGQGLRLIYYSQIVNDFQKGDIAEGYSVSREKKESFPLTVTSAQKNPTAFYLCASSIQGEYSTDTQYFGPGTRLTVL.

The J gene is TRBJ2-1, the V gene TRBV11-3, with D hard to call. The V gene lost 1 base and the J gene lost 8 bases, with 9 bases spanning the gap. Germline V gene sequence: CDR1 SGHNT, CDR2 YENEEA. This CDR3 has 13 residues. CDR3 DNA: TGTGCCAGCAGCTTAGGTACTTTCGATGAGCAGTTCTTC. It is translated as CASSLGTFDEQFF.

The gene calls are TRBV7-2 and TRBJ1-1; D unresolved. Trimming removed 5 bases at V and 10 bases at J, with 17 bases between. This CDR3 has 13 amino acids. Germline CDR1 and CDR2: SGHTA and FQGNSA. The DNA for the CDR3 is TGTGCCAGCAGCGACCGACCAAAACGAGGAGCTTTCTTT. It specifies CASSDRPKRGAFF.

V usage is TRBV6-5 and J usage is TRBJ2-1; TRBD1 matches at 8 bases. The J segment lost 6 bases and the V segment lost 6 bases, leaving 10 bases of the junction unmatched. This CDR3 has 15 residues. The germline V gene encodes CDR1 MNHEY and CDR2 SVGAGI. The CDR3 is CASSRTTGVTNEQFF. As DNA, the CDR3 is TGTGCCAGCAGCCGTACGACAGGGGTCACCAATGAGCAGTTCTTC.

The chain uses TRBV19 and TRBJ1-5; D is possibly TRBD1 (5 bases). Germline V gene lookup returns CDR1 LNHDA and CDR2 SQIVND (reference sequence). V lost 4 bases to trimming and J lost 0 bases, with 16 bases between them. The CDR3 is 17 amino acids. CDR3 in amino acids: CASSSTGIAYSNQPQHF. In nucleotides, the CDR3 is TGTGCCAGTAGTAGCACAGGAATTGCCTATAGCAATCAGCCCCAGCATTTT.

The chain joins TRBV5-1 to TRBJ2-1, with D possibly being TRBD2 (6 bases). Trimming took 4 bases from V and 2 from J, leaving 13 bases between them. CDR3 size: 15 residues. The germline CDR1 and CDR2 sequences are SGHRS and YFSETQ. CDR3 protein: CASSTMGGPYNEQFF. The CDR3 region has the DNA TGCGCCAGCAGCACCATGGGAGGTCCCTACAATGAGCAGTTCTTC.

The chain uses TRBV27 and TRBJ2-1, with a possible D match to TRBD2 (5 bases). CDR3 length: 13 residues. V shed 8 bases and J shed 1 base, with 9 bases lying between them. The germline V gene has CDR1 MNHEY and CDR2 SMNVEV (reference sequence). The CDR3 sequence is CASREGSYNEQFF. The CDR3 nucleotides are TGTGCCAGCCGCGAGGGTTCCTACAATGAGCAGTTCTTC.

The rearrangement joins TRBV7-6 to TRBJ2-3, with 7 bases lining up with TRBD2. This CDR3 contains 15 residues. From germline, CDR1 is SGHVS and CDR2 FNYEAQ. The ends lost 5 bases at V and 4 bases at J; junction bases unmatched: 9. CDR3 protein: CASSPRGGAADTQYF. CDR3 nucleotides: TGTGCCAGCAGCCCCCGGGGAGGGGCGGCAGATACGCAGTATTTT.

CDR3 DNA: TGTGCCAGCAGCTTCGGTTACAGCAATGAGCAGTTCTTC. This sequence encodes CASSFGYSNEQFF. The chain joins TRBV11-2 to TRBJ2-1, with D unclear. The germline V gene has CDR1 SGHAT and CDR2 FQNNGV. The CDR3 has 13 residues. V was trimmed by 3 bases and J by 6 bases, leaving 9 bases between them.

The chain has TRBV5-1 and TRBJ1-4; TRBD1 matches 7 bases. V was pared by 3 bases and J by 5 bases, with 10 bases of the junction left unmatched. The CDR3 runs 16 residues. CDR1 is SGHRS and CDR2 is YFSETQ in the germline V gene. DNA for the CDR3: TGCGCCAGCAGCTCACTATCAGGGGGAATAAATGAAAAACTGTTTTTT. This translates into CASSSLSGGINEKLFF.

The genes are TRBV19 and TRBJ1-6, with D possibly TRBD1 on 5 matching bases. This CDR3 contains 13 residues. Trimming took 6 bases from V and 7 from J, leaving 10 bases between them. CDR1 is LNHDA, CDR2 SQIVND, per germline (reference sequence). The chain's CDR3 is CASRDMGNSPLHF. The DNA of the CDR3 is TGTGCCAGTAGGGACATGGGCAATTCACCCCTCCACTTT.